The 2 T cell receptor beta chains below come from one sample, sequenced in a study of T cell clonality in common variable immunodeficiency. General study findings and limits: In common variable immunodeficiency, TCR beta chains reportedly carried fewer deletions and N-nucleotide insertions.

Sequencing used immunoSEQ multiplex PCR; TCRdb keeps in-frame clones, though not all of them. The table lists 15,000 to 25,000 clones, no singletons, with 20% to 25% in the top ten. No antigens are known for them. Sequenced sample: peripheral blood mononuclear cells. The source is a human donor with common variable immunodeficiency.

CDR3 DNA (partial): TGTGCCTGGACAGGTGAAAAGGGGGTCCCCTACGAG. Residues: CAWTGEKGVPYE. The entire CDR3 is CAWTGEKGVPYEQYF. The gene calls are TRBV30 and TRBJ2-7; tentatively, D is TRBD1 (6 bases). The read is 3 residues too short to cover the CDR3 end, so that end is filled in from the germline J gene. V was clipped by 4 bases and J by 2 bases, with 18 bases between them. In germline, CDR1 is GTSNPN, CDR2 SVGIG (reference sequence). The CDR3 is 15 residues long.

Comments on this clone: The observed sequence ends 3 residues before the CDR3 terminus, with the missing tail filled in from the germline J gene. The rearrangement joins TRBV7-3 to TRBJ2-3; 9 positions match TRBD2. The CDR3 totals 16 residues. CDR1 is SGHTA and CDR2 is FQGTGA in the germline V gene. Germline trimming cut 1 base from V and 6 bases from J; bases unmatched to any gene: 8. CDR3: CASSLIAGVSLDTQYF. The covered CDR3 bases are TGTGCCAGCAGCTTAATAGCGGGGGTCAGCTTGGATACG.